The 19 T cell receptor beta chains below were found in one sample sequenced in a study of blood T cell repertoires in COVID-19. TCRdb keeps only in-frame clones here, not all; method: immunoSEQ multiplex PCR. The sample has about 160,000 clones; roughly 91% are singletons. The sample was peripheral blood. The source is a man aged 18 to 30 with acute or convalescent COVID-19.

The V and J genes are TRBV10-2 and TRBJ2-4; TRBD2 agrees at 9 bases. This CDR3 is 18 amino acids long. Trimming at V came to 0 bases and at J to 0 bases, leaving 6 bases not matched to a gene. Per the germline V gene, CDR1 is WSHSY and CDR2 is SAAADI. CDR3 sequence reads: CASSESRGGDLAKNIQYF. In DNA form, the CDR3 reads TGCGCCAGCAGTGAGTCCCGCGGGGGGGACTTAGCCAAAAACATTCAGTACTTC.

The V and J genes are TRBV2 and TRBJ1-2; a weak D match, TRBD1 (5 bases). Looked up from germline, CDR1 is SNHLY and CDR2 is FYNNEI. Trimming took off 3 bases at V and 7 bases at J, with 12 bases between the two ends. This CDR3 contains 13 residues. CDR3 amino acids: CASSDGGYGGYTF. Written as DNA, the CDR3 is TGTGCCAGCAGTGATGGGGGGTACGGTGGCTACACCTTC. Full variable domain (rest looked up from reference TRBV2 and TRBJ1-2): EPEVTQTPSHQVTQMGQEVILRCVPISNHLYFYWYRQILGQKVEFLVSFYNNEISEKSEIFDDQFSVERPDGSNFTLKIRSTKLEDSAMYFCASSDGGYGGYTFGSGTRLTVV.

The gene calls are TRBV9 and TRBJ1-5; 8 positions agree with TRBD1. The germline V gene encodes CDR1 SGDLS and CDR2 YYNGEE. The CDR3 has 14 amino acids. Trimming cost V 5 bases and J 5 bases; bases outside gene matches: 6. The CDR3: CASSRTGTDQPQHF. CDR3 in DNA: TGTGCCAGCAGTCGGACAGGGACGGATCAGCCCCAGCATTTT. The full variable domain, completed using reference TRBV9 and TRBJ1-5, is DSGVTQTPKHLITATGQRVTLRCSPRSGDLSVYWYQQSLDQGLQFLIQYYNGEERAKGNILERFSAQQFPDLHSELNLSSLELGDSALYFCASSRTGTDQPQHFGDGTRLSIL.

The chain links TRBV19 to TRBJ1-5; 9 positions match TRBD1. The CDR3 is 16 residues long. Germline CDR1 is LNHDA and CDR2 is SQIVND (reference sequence). V shed 4 bases and J 0 bases; nucleotides not matched to a gene: 4. The CDR3 coding sequence is TGTGCCAGTAGTACGACAGGGGGTTATAGCAATCAGCCCCAGCATTTT. This gives the protein CASSTTGGYSNQPQHF.

The chain employs TRBV6-6 and TRBJ2-2; 9 nucleotides agree with TRBD1. The CDR3 has 15 residues. The J segment lost 7 bases and the V segment lost 4 bases, leaving 7 bases of the junction unmatched. CDR1 is MNHNY, CDR2 SVGAGI, per germline (reference sequence). CDR3 in DNA: TGTGCCAGCAGTTCCCTGGGACAGGGACGCGGGGAGCTGTTTTTT. This gives the protein CASSSLGQGRGELFF.

The DNA of the CDR3 is TGCGCCAGCAGCCGCACCCCCGGGACAGAGAACACTGAAGCTTTCTTT. Protein product: CASSRTPGTENTEAFF. The chain uses TRBV5-1 and TRBJ1-1; 7 bases match TRBD1. V trimming: 4 bases; J trimming: 1 base; junction bases outside the gene matches: 10. This CDR3 contains 16 residues. Looked up from germline, CDR1 is SGHRS and CDR2 is YFSETQ.

The rearrangement joins TRBV18 to TRBJ2-5, with 10 bases lining up with TRBD1. The CDR3 consists of 15 residues. The ends lost 3 bases at V and 0 bases at J; junction bases unmatched: 1. CDR1 and CDR2 (germline): KGHSH, LQKENI. CDR3: CASSPGQGYQETQYF. CDR3 DNA: TGTGCCAGCTCACCGGGACAGGGGTACCAAGAGACCCAGTACTTC.

The V and J genes are TRBV5-1 and TRBJ1-2, with D uncertain. CDR3 length equals 14 residues. Trimming removed 0 bases at V and 6 bases at J, with 12 bases between. Per the germline V gene, CDR1 is SGHRS and CDR2 is YFSETQ. The CDR3: CASSLETAGDGYTF. The CDR3 DNA is TGCGCCAGCAGCTTGGAAACGGCAGGCGATGGCTACACCTTC.

The genes are TRBV9 and TRBJ1-4, with 9 bases fitting TRBD1. With 0 bases clipped from V and 0 bases from J, the junction kept 9 bases outside the gene matches. The CDR3 is 19 amino acids. The germline V gene encodes CDR1 SGDLS and CDR2 YYNGEE. CDR3 coding DNA: TGTGCCAGCAGCGTAGACCCCGACAGGGGGGCTGCAACTAATGAAAAACTGTTTTTT. This codes for CASSVDPDRGAATNEKLFF.

The chain couples TRBV2 to TRBJ1-6; D is perhaps TRBD1 (5 bases). CDR3 length equals 15 residues. V was trimmed by 5 bases and J by 3 bases, leaving 11 bases between them. CDR1 and CDR2 from the germline V gene are SNHLY and FYNNEI. The CDR3 spells CASSLEQDYNSPLHF. For the CDR3, the DNA is TGTGCCAGCAGTTTGGAACAGGACTATAATTCACCCCTCCACTTT.

The chain couples TRBV14 to TRBJ2-7, with D possibly being TRBD2 (5 bases). CDR3 length: 14 amino acids. The V end lost 2 bases, the J end lost 7 bases, and 15 bases lay between the germline ends. The germline CDR1 and CDR2 sequences are SGHDN and FVKESK. The CDR3 DNA is TGTGCCAGCAGCCAACTCAGGCGGGCGGAGGAGCAGTACTTC. As protein: CASSQLRRAEEQYF.

The genes are TRBV25-1 and TRBJ1-1; D unclear. The CDR3 sequence is 11 residues long. V was clipped by 4 bases and J by 8 bases, with 8 bases between them. Per germline, CDR1 MGHDK and CDR2 SYGVNS. DNA for the CDR3: TGTGCCAGCAGTGGTCGCAGGGAAGCTTTCTTT. Amino acid sequence: CASSGRREAFF.

The chain has TRBV10-1 and TRBJ2-7; tentatively, D is TRBD1 (5 bases). This CDR3 spans 14 amino acids. The V end lost 2 bases, the J end lost 6 bases, and 14 bases lay between the germline ends. Germline V gene sequence: CDR1 WNHNN, CDR2 SYGVQD (reference sequence). The CDR3 loop is CASSEQGRFGEQYF. The DNA for the CDR3 is TGCGCCAGCAGTGAGCAGGGTAGATTCGGCGAGCAGTACTTC.

The chain links TRBV21-1 to TRBJ1-3; the table's D call, TRBD1, was not checked against the DNA. TRBV21-1 counts as a pseudogene. The CDR3 runs 16 residues. DNA for the CDR3: TGTGCCAGCAGCGCAGCACCGGGACAGGGGGATCACACCATATATTTT. It specifies CASSAAPGQGDHTIYF.

This chain's CDR3 is CASQLTSGGEQFF. The DNA for the CDR3 is TGTGCCAGCCAATTGACTAGCGGGGGTGAGCAGTTCTTC. The genes are TRBV19 and TRBJ2-1; 12 nucleotides agree with TRBD2. This CDR3 has 13 residues. The ends lost 9 bases at V and 9 bases at J; junction bases unmatched: 6. From germline, CDR1 is LNHDA and CDR2 SQIVND (reference sequence).

V is TRBV7-2 and J is TRBJ2-1; 9 bases are shared with TRBD2. Germline CDR1 SGHTA, CDR2 FQGNSA. V trimming: 5 bases; J trimming: 10 bases; junction bases outside the gene matches: 12. This CDR3 has 15 residues. This CDR3 reads CASSARASGIREQFF. DNA of the CDR3: TGTGCCAGCAGCGCCCGAGCTAGCGGGATTCGGGAGCAGTTCTTC. The whole variable domain, remainder taken from reference TRBV7-2 and TRBJ2-1, is GAGVSQSPSNKVTEKGKDVELRCDPISGHTALYWYRQSLGQGLEFLIYFQGNSAPDKSGLPSDRFSAERTGGSVSTLTIQRTQQEDSAVYLCASSARASGIREQFFGPGTRLTVL.

V usage is TRBV5-1 and J usage is TRBJ2-7, with 9 bases aligning to TRBD2. The ends lost 0 bases at V and 2 bases at J; junction bases unmatched: 6. Germline assignment: CDR1 SGHRS and CDR2 YFSETQ. The CDR3 totals 16 residues. CDR3 sequence (DNA): TGCGCCAGCAGCTTGGTGGCTAGCGGGGACCCCTACGAGCAGTACTTC. Translating gives CASSLVASGDPYEQYF.

The genes are TRBV7-8 and TRBJ1-1; D ambiguous. The ends were cut back, 1 base at V and 10 bases at J, with 13 bases in the middle. CDR3 length: 13 residues. Germline-derived CDR1 and CDR2 are SGHVS and FQNEAQ. The CDR3 DNA reads as TGTGCCAGCAGCTTAGGCGGGAAGGATCCAGCTTTCTTT. This sequence encodes CASSLGGKDPAFF.

The sample holds one count of this clone. J is TRBJ1-6 and V is TRBV19, with 7 bases that match TRBD1. V lost 7 bases, J lost 4 bases, and 10 bases stayed unmatched. This CDR3 has 16 residues. Germline CDR1 and CDR2: LNHDA and SQIVND (reference sequence). The CDR3 loop is CASTKRLGQYNSPLHF. The DNA of the CDR3 is TGTGCCAGTACCAAGAGGCTGGGACAGTATAATTCACCCCTCCACTTT. Full variable domain (outside the CDR3, taken from reference TRBV19 and TRBJ1-6): DGGITQSPKYLFRKEGQNVTLSCEQNLNHDAMYWYRQDPGQGLRLIYYSQIVNDFQKGDIAEGYSVSREKKESFPLTVTSAQKNPTAFYLCASTKRLGQYNSPLHFGNGTRLTVT.